These 15 T cell receptor beta chains were all obtained from the same sample, sequenced in a study of blood T cells in healthy people across ages. Alongside a J-beta primer mix, a sample-barcoded 5' primer served in a second PCR lasting about 6 to 11 cycles. MiXCR, run by TCRdb on the 5' RACE reads, gives a single entry per CDR3 protein. The sample comprises roughly 1,500,000 distinct CDR3 sequences, roughly a third of which are singletons, and 10% to 12% rests with the top ten. The material sequenced was blood. These receptors were taken from a woman under 40 in good health.

A few counts support this clonotype. V usage is TRBV27 and J usage is TRBJ2-5; 7 bases are a match to TRBD1. V was pared by 6 bases and J by 0 bases, with 13 bases of the junction left unmatched. CDR3 length equals 17 residues. In germline, CDR1 is MNHEY, CDR2 SMNVEV (reference sequence). CDR3 region: CASRPLDREMYQETQYF. The CDR3 bases are TGTGCCAGCAGGCCTTTAGACAGGGAGATGTACCAAGAGACCCAGTACTTC.

The CDR3 DNA reads as TGTGCCAGCAGTGTTTATGAGCTGAACACTGAAGCTTTCTTT. Encoded protein: CASSVYELNTEAFF. The chain couples TRBV6-1 to TRBJ1-1, with D unclear. Trimming took off 4 bases at V and 0 bases at J, with 9 bases between the two ends. The CDR3 is made up of 14 amino acids. In germline, CDR1 is MNHNS, CDR2 SASEGT.

Only a few counts were recorded for this clonotype. CDR3 sequence reads: CASSLRQGAANYGYTF. CDR3 nucleotide sequence: TGTGCCAGCAGCTTACGACAGGGGGCCGCTAACTATGGCTACACCTTC. The chain couples TRBV7-2 to TRBJ1-2; TRBD1 matches 10 bases. The germline gives CDR1 SGHTA, CDR2 FQGNSA. The CDR3 extends over 16 amino acids. V gave up 2 bases and J gave up 0 bases; unmatched junction bases: 3.

The chain links TRBV9 to TRBJ2-7, with 10 bases fitting TRBD2. The J call may be wrong; the DNA end is better matched by TRBJ2-5. Germline V gives CDR1 SGDLS, CDR2 YYNGEE. The CDR3 runs to 18 residues. The CDR3 DNA reads as TGTGCCAGCAGCGTAAACCCCGGGCTAGCGGGGGCCCAAGAGACCCAGTACTTC. Its protein product is CASSVNPGLAGAQETQYF.

This clonotype was detected only a few times. This chain connects TRBV6-1 to TRBJ2-6, with TRBD2 matching 8 bases. This CDR3 has 17 residues. CDR1 is MNHNS, CDR2 SASEGT, per germline. With 6 bases clipped from V and 1 base from J, the junction kept 8 bases outside the gene matches. The CDR3 sequence: CASSRGGASSGANVLTF. Written as DNA, the CDR3 is TGTGCCAGCAGCCGGGGGGGGGCCTCATCTGGGGCCAACGTCCTGACTTTC.

The chain has TRBV9 and TRBJ2-7, with D tentatively TRBD1 or TRBD2 (5 bases each). This CDR3 spans 15 amino acids. The V and J ends lost 2 bases and 0 bases respectively, with 12 bases between them. Germline V gene sequence: CDR1 SGDLS, CDR2 YYNGEE. The CDR3 spells CASSVGDGPSYEQYF. The CDR3 DNA is TGTGCCAGCAGCGTCGGGGACGGGCCCTCCTACGAGCAGTACTTC.

The V call is TRBV27, the J call TRBJ2-2; D ambiguous. The CDR3 totals 14 residues. V was cut by 6 bases and J by 3 bases, with 11 bases left in between. Germline lookup yields CDR1 MNHEY and CDR2 SMNVEV (reference sequence). CDR3 residues: CASRNRQDTGELFF. CDR3 nucleotide sequence: TGTGCCAGCAGAAACCGACAAGACACCGGGGAGCTGTTTTTT.

This chain connects TRBV7-2 to TRBJ1-6, with 7 bases aligning to TRBD1. The CDR3 spans 15 residues. The junction had 12 bases not matched to a gene; V was cut back by 3 bases and J by 13 bases. The germline CDR1 and CDR2 sequences are SGHTA and FQGNSA. CDR3 sequence reads: CASSFRDSSGFPLHF. In nucleotides, the CDR3 is TGTGCCAGCAGCTTCCGGGACAGCTCCGGTTTCCCCCTCCACTTT.

The chain is built from TRBV7-3 and TRBJ2-3; 7 nucleotides line up with TRBD2. The CDR3 extends over 22 amino acids. J gave up 2 bases and V 7 bases, and 30 bases lay outside the gene matches. Germline values: CDR1 SGHTA, CDR2 FQGTGA. DNA of the CDR3: TGTGCCAGCACCCTAAAACCCGTCGCTAGCGGCTCAAGAGCATGGGTCACAGATACGCAGTATTTT. This encodes CASTLKPVASGSRAWVTDTQYF.

This clonotype was found a few times. V is TRBV7-2 and J is TRBJ1-5; D not certain. The ends were cut back, 1 base at V and 10 bases at J, with 8 bases in the middle. There are 12 residues in the CDR3. Germline loops: CDR1 SGHTA, CDR2 FQGNSA. The CDR3 sequence: CASSLVDRPQHF. The CDR3 region has the DNA TGTGCCAGCAGCTTAGTCGACCGACCCCAGCATTTT.

This clonotype has just a few counts. The chain carries TRBV3-1 and TRBJ2-4, with TRBD2 as a possible D gene (6 bases). Germline CDR1 and CDR2: LGHDT and YNNKEL (reference sequence). The CDR3 has 15 residues. Deletions cut 1 base from V and 6 bases from J, with 13 bases between. The CDR3 bases are TGTGCCAGCAGCCAAGGGTCTACCGGGGGAAACATTCAGTACTTC. This translates into CASSQGSTGGNIQYF.

The V and J genes are TRBV9 and TRBJ1-6; unclear D gene. Trimming shortened V by 0 bases and J by 8 bases, and 6 bases separated the two germline ends. The V gene's germline CDR1 is SGDLS and CDR2 YYNGEE. This CDR3 region has 13 residues. In nucleotides, the CDR3 is TGTGCCAGCAGCGTAGAGGAGGATTCACCCCTCCACTTT. It encodes CASSVEEDSPLHF.

The CDR3 loop reads CASQRGASGRNEQFF. Written as DNA, the CDR3 is TGTGCCAGTCAGCGGGGAGCTAGCGGGAGGAATGAGCAGTTCTTC. This chain joins TRBV5-6 and TRBJ2-1, with 11 positions matching TRBD2. The germline CDR1 and CDR2 sequences are SGHDT and YYEEEE. The CDR3 has 15 amino acids. Trimming at V came to 8 bases and at J to 7 bases, leaving 11 bases not matched to a gene.

The rearrangement joins TRBV27 to TRBJ2-7; 7 positions match TRBD2. The V gene end was trimmed by 5 bases and the J gene end by 7 bases; junction bases not matched to a gene: 8. The CDR3 has 13 amino acids. Germline CDR1 MNHEY, CDR2 SMNVEV (reference sequence). CDR3 loop: CASSPTSEGEQYF. The CDR3 DNA is TGTGCCAGCAGTCCCACTAGCGAGGGTGAGCAGTACTTC.

V is TRBV30 and J is TRBJ2-3; possible D gene TRBD2, 7 bases. V was cut by 3 bases and J by 3 bases, with 16 bases left in between. Germline V CDR1 and CDR2: GTSNPN, SVGIG (reference sequence). This CDR3 comprises 15 residues. As DNA, the CDR3 is TGTGCCTGGAGCGACCCGGGGGGCTGGACAGATACGCAGTATTTT. This translates into CAWSDPGGWTDTQYF. Together with reference TRBV30 and TRBJ2-3, the CDR3 gives the full variable domain: SQTIHQWPATLVQPVGSPLSLECTVEGTSNPNLYWYRQAAGRGLQLLFYSVGIGQISSEVPQNLSASRPQDRQFILSSKKLLLSDSGFYLCAWSDPGGWTDTQYFGPGTRLTVL.